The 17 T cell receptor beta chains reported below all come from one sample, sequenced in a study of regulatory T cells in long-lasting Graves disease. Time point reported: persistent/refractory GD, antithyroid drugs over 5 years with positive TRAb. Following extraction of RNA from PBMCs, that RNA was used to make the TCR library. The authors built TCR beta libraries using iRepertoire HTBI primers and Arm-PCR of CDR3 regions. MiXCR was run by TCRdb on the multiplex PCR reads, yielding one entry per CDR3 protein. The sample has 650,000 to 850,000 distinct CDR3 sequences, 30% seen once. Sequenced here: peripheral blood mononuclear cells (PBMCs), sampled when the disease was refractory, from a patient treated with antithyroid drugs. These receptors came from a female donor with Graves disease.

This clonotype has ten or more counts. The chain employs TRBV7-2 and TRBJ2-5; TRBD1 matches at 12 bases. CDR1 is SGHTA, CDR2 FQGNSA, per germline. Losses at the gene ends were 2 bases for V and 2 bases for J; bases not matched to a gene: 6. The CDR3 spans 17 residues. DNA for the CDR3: TGTGCCAGCAGCTTAACCGGGACAGGGGGCGGGCAAGAGACCCAGTACTTC. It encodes CASSLTGTGGGQETQYF.

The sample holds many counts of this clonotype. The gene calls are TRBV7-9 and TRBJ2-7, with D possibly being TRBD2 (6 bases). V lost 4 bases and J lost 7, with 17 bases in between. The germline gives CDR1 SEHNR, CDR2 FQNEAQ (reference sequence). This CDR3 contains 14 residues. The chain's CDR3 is CASSSPREPREQYF. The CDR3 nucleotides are TGTGCCAGCAGCTCCCCCCGGGAGCCCAGGGAGCAGTACTTC.

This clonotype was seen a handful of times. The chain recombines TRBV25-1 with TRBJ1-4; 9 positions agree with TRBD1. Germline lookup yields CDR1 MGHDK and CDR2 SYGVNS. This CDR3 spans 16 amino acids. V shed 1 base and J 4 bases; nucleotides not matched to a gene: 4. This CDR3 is CASSEWGQGSNEKLFF. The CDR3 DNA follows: TGTGCCAGCAGTGAATGGGGACAGGGCAGTAATGAAAAACTGTTTTTT.

The CDR3 here is CASSLGAPGSAPLHF. Written as DNA, the CDR3 is TGCGCCAGCAGCTTGGGGGCACCGGGATCCGCGCCCCTCCACTTT. The chain recombines TRBV5-1 with TRBJ1-6; D is ambiguous. V was pared by 0 bases and J by 13 bases, with 17 bases between. The length of the CDR3 is 15 residues. Per germline, CDR1 SGHRS and CDR2 YFSETQ.

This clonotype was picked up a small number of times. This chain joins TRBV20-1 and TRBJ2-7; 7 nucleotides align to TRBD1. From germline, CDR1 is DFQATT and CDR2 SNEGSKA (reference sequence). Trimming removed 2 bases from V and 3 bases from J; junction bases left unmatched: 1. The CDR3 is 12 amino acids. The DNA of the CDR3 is TGCAGTGCTAGAACAGGGGACTACGAGCAGTACTTC. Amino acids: CSARTGDYEQYF.

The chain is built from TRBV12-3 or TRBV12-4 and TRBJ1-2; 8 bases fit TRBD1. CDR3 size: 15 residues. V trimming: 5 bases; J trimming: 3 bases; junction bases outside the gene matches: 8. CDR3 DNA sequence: TGTGCCAGCAGTCGGACAGGGTTCCTGGACTATGGCTACACCTTC. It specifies CASSRTGFLDYGYTF.

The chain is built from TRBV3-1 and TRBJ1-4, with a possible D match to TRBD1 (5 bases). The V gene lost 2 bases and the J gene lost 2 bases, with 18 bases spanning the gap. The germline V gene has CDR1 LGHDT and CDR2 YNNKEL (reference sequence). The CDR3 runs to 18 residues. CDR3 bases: TGTGCCAGCAGCCAACGGCTGGGGCCGACCGTTACTAATGAAAAACTGTTTTTT. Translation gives CASSQRLGPTVTNEKLFF.

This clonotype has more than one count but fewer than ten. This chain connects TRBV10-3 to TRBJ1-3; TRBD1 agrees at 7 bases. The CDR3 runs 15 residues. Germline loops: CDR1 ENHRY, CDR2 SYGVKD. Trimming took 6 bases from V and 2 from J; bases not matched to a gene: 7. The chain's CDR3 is CAIRRQGSAGNTIYF. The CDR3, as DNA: TGTGCCATCAGAAGACAGGGTAGTGCTGGAAACACCATATATTTT.

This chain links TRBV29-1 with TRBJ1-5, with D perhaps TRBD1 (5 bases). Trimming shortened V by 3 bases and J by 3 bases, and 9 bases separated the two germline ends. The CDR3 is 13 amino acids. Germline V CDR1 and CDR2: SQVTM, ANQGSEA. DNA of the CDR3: TGCAGCGTTGAGTTGACAGTCAATCAGCCCCAGCATTTT. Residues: CSVELTVNQPQHF.

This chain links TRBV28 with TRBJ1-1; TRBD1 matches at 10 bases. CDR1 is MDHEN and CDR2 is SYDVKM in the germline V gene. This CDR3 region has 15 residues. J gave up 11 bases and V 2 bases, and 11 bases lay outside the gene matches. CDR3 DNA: TGTGCCAGCAGTTTACCGGGGACAGGGGCGGCTTTTGCTTTCTTT. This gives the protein CASSLPGTGAAFAFF.

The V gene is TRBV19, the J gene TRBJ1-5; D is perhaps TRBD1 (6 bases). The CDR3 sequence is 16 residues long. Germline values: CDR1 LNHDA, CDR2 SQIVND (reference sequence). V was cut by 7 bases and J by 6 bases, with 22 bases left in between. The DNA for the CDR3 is TGTGCCAGTAACCGACGGGGGCAGGGAGGAGGTCAGCCCCAGCATTTT. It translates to CASNRRGQGGGQPQHF.

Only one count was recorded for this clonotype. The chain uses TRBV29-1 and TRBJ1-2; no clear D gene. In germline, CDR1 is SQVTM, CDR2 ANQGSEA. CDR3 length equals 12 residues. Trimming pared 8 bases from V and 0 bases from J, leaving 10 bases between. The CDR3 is CSTRGANYGYTF. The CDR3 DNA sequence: TGCAGCACCCGGGGAGCTAACTATGGCTACACCTTC.

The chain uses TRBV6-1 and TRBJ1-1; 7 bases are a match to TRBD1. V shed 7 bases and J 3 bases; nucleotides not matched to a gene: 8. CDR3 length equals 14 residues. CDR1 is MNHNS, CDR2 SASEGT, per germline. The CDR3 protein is CASMPGRGYTEAFF. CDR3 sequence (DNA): TGTGCCAGCATGCCCGGCAGGGGGTACACTGAAGCTTTCTTT.

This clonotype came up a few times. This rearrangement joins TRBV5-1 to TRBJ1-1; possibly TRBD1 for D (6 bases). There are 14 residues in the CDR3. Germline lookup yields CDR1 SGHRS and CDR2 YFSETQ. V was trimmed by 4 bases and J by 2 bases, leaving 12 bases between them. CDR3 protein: CASSQSQGNTEAFF. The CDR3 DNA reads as TGCGCCAGCAGCCAATCACAGGGTAACACTGAAGCTTTCTTT.

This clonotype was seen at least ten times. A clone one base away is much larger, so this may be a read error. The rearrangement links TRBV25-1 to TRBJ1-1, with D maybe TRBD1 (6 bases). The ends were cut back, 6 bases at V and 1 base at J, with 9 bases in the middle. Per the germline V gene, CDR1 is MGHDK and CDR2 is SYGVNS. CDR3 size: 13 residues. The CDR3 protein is CASRLQGNTEAFF. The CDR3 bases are TGTGCCAGCAGGCTACAGGGGAACACTGAAGCTTTCTTT. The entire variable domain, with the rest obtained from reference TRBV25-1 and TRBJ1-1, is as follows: EADIYQTPRYLVIGTGKKITLECSQTMGHDKMYWYQQDPGMELHLIHYSYGVNSTEKGDLSSESTVSRIRTEHFPLTLESARPSHTSQYLCASRLQGNTEAFFGQGTRLTVV.

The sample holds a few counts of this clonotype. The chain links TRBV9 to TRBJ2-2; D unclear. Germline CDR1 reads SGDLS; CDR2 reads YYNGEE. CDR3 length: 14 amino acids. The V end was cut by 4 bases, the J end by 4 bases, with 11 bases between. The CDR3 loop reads CASSPKTATGELFF. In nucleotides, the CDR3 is TGTGCCAGCAGCCCGAAGACGGCCACCGGGGAGCTGTTTTTT. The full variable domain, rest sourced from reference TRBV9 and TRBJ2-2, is DSGVTQTPKHLITATGQRVTLRCSPRSGDLSVYWYQQSLDQGLQFLIQYYNGEERAKGNILERFSAQQFPDLHSELNLSSLELGDSALYFCASSPKTATGELFFGEGSRLTVL.

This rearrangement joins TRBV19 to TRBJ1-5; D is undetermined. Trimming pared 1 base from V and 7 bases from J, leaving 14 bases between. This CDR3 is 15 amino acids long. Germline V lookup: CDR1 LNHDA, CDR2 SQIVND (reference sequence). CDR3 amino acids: CASSIGSGSGQPQHF. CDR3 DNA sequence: TGTGCCAGTAGTATAGGGTCAGGTTCTGGGCAGCCCCAGCATTTT.